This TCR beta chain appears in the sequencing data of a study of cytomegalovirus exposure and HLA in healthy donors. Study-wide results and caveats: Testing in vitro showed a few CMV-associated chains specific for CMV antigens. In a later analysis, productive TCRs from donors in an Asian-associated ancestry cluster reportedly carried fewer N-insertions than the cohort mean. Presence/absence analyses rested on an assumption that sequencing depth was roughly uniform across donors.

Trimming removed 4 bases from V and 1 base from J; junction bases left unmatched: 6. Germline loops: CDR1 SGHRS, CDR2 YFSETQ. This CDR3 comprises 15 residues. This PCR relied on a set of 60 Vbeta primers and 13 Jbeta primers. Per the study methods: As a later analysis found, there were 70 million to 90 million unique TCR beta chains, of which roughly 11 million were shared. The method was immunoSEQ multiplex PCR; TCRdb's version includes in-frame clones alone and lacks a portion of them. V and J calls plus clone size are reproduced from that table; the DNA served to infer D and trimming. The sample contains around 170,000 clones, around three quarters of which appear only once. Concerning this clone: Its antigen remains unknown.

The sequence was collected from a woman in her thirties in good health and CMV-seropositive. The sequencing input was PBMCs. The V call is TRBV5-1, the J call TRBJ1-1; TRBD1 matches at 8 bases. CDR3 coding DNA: TGCGCCAGCAGCCCCAGGGGGCAAGGGAACACTGAAGCTTTCTTT. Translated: CASSPRGQGNTEAFF.